A single sample gave rise to the 19 T cell receptor beta chains below, sequenced in a study of blood T cell repertoires in COVID-19. Profiling relied on immunoSEQ multiplex PCR, and the TCRdb table lists in-frame clones only, not all of them. The repertoire has fewer than 400,000 clones, roughly 90% of them found once; the top ten carry 2.5% to 3%. Sequenced sample: peripheral blood. These receptor sequences come from a woman under 40 with COVID-19, enrolled during active disease.

This chain uses TRBV2 with TRBJ2-5; weak D call: TRBD2 (6 bases). Germline CDR1 and CDR2: SNHLY and FYNNEI. Trimming pared 2 bases from V and 2 bases from J, leaving 15 bases between. The CDR3 has 16 amino acids. The CDR3 bases are TGTGCCAGCAGTGAAACGGAGACTAGAACTCAAGAGACCCAGTACTTC. This sequence encodes CASSETETRTQETQYF.

V is TRBV11-2 and J is TRBJ1-4; 12 nucleotides align to TRBD1. Germline assignment: CDR1 SGHAT and CDR2 FQNNGV. Trimming cost V 5 bases and J 8 bases; bases outside gene matches: 6. The CDR3 covers 15 residues. The CDR3 is CASSPGTGGLEKLFF. As DNA, the CDR3 is TGTGCCAGCAGCCCGGGGACAGGGGGCTTGGAAAAACTGTTTTTT.

V and J are TRBV5-1 and TRBJ2-3, with D possibly being TRBD1 (5 bases). V was trimmed by 4 bases and J by 0 bases, leaving 12 bases between them. This CDR3 contains 15 residues. In germline, CDR1 is SGHRS, CDR2 YFSETQ. The CDR3 bases are TGCGCCAGCAGCGGTATAGGGGCTAGCACAGATACGCAGTATTTT. Its translation is CASSGIGASTDTQYF.

The sample holds one count of this clone. The chain recombines TRBV3-1 (or the pseudogene TRBV3-2) with TRBJ2-6; no definite D call. This CDR3 spans 14 amino acids. CDR1 is LGHDT and CDR2 is YNNKEL in the germline V gene (reference sequence). V lost 3 bases and J lost 1, with 4 bases in between. The CDR3 nucleotides are TGTGCCAGCAGCCACGGGTCTGGGGCCAACGTCCTGACTTTC. It yields the protein CASSHGSGANVLTF.

The chain is built from TRBV4-1 and TRBJ1-4, with TRBD1 matching over 9 bases. Trimming took 0 bases from V and 5 from J; bases not matched to a gene: 4. Germline V gene lookup returns CDR1 MGHRA and CDR2 YSYEKL. This CDR3 spans 16 amino acids. The DNA of the CDR3 is TGCGCCAGCAGCCAAGATACGGACAGGGGAAATGAAAAACTGTTTTTT. As protein: CASSQDTDRGNEKLFF.

The chain couples TRBV28 to TRBJ2-7; D gene uncertain. This CDR3 contains 13 residues. Deletions cut 5 bases from V and 5 bases from J, with 13 bases between. Germline CDR1 reads MDHEN; CDR2 reads SYDVKM. The DNA of the CDR3 is TGTGCCAGCAGTCCTCCAAGCATCCACGAGCAGTACTTC. This sequence encodes CASSPPSIHEQYF. Variable domain in full (rest from reference TRBV28 and TRBJ2-7): DVKVTQSSRYLVKRTGEKVFLECVQDMDHENMFWYRQDPGLGLRLIYFSYDVKMKEKGDIPEGYSVSREKKERFSLILESASTNQTSMYLCASSPPSIHEQYFGPGTRLTVT.

The count of this clone is one. This rearrangement joins TRBV7-2 to TRBJ1-4, with 10 bases aligning to TRBD1. After removal of 2 bases from V and 8 bases from J, the junction contained 11 bases not matched to a gene. This CDR3 has 17 residues. Looked up from germline, CDR1 is SGHTA and CDR2 is FQGNSA. The CDR3 DNA reads as TGTGCCAGCAGCTTATCCTTCAGACAGGGGGCGCAAGAAAAACTGTTTTTT. Amino acid sequence: CASSLSFRQGAQEKLFF.

The genes are TRBV5-4 and TRBJ1-6, with 9 bases matching TRBD1. V lost 3 bases to trimming and J lost 6 bases; unmatched junction nucleotides: 4. The CDR3 runs 15 residues. The V gene's germline CDR1 is SGHNT and CDR2 YYREEE (reference sequence). The CDR3 protein is CASSSRQGGNSPLHF. CDR3 sequence (DNA): TGTGCCAGCAGCTCGAGACAGGGGGGTAATTCACCCCTCCACTTT.

This chain connects TRBV27 to TRBJ1-3, with D perhaps matching TRBD1 (5 bases). V was clipped by 3 bases and J by 2 bases, with 14 bases between them. Germline assignment: CDR1 MNHEY and CDR2 SMNVEV (reference sequence). This CDR3 is 16 amino acids long. CDR3 sequence reads: CASSFPRGSAGNTIYF. Written as DNA, the CDR3 is TGTGCCAGCAGTTTTCCTCGGGGGAGTGCTGGAAACACCATATATTTT.

The CDR3 here is CASSQATASNYGYTF. CDR3 in DNA: TGTGCCAGCAGCCAAGCGACAGCTTCTAACTATGGCTACACCTTC. V usage is TRBV3-1 (or the pseudogene TRBV3-2) and J usage is TRBJ1-2; maybe TRBD1 (5 bases). The CDR3 sequence is 15 residues long. V lost 1 base and J lost 0, with 9 bases in between. Per germline, CDR1 LGHDT and CDR2 YNNKEL (reference sequence).

The chain employs TRBV5-1 and TRBJ2-1; D gene ambiguous. The V end was cut by 4 bases, the J end by 3 bases, with 14 bases between. The CDR3 has 15 residues. Per the germline V gene, CDR1 is SGHRS and CDR2 is YFSETQ. The chain's CDR3 is CASSPVQQDYNEQFF. The DNA of the CDR3 is TGCGCCAGCAGCCCGGTCCAGCAGGACTACAATGAGCAGTTCTTC.

The chain has TRBV2 and TRBJ1-2; maybe TRBD1 (5 bases). Germline V gives CDR1 SNHLY, CDR2 FYNNEI. Trimming cost V 1 base and J 9 bases, with 15 bases left between them. The CDR3 is 14 amino acids. CDR3 loop: CASSEEAGRFSYTF. DNA for the CDR3: TGTGCCAGCAGTGAAGAGGCAGGGCGGTTCAGCTACACCTTC. Filled out from reference TRBV2 and TRBJ1-2, the complete variable domain reads EPEVTQTPSHQVTQMGQEVILRCVPISNHLYFYWYRQILGQKVEFLVSFYNNEISEKSEIFDDQFSVERPDGSNFTLKIRSTKLEDSAMYFCASSEEAGRFSYTFGSGTRLTVV.

The chain carries TRBV28 and TRBJ1-2, with TRBD1 matching over 11 bases. There are 16 residues in the CDR3. Trimming cost V 4 bases and J 5 bases; bases outside gene matches: 9. Germline V gene lookup returns CDR1 MDHEN and CDR2 SYDVKM. The CDR3 loop reads CASSSTWTGGGYGYTF. CDR3 DNA: TGTGCCAGCAGTTCCACCTGGACAGGGGGCGGGTATGGCTACACCTTC.

This sequence joins TRBV4-2 and TRBJ1-1, with 9 bases aligning to TRBD1. The CDR3 contains 17 residues. Trimming cost V 4 bases and J 5 bases; bases outside gene matches: 14. From germline, CDR1 is LGHNA and CDR2 YNFKEQ. DNA of the CDR3: TGTGCCAGCAGCCTACATCCACAGGGGGCCTTCAATACTGAAGCTTTCTTT. Residues: CASSLHPQGAFNTEAFF.

The sample holds one count of this clone. The chain uses TRBV30 and TRBJ2-7; 13 nucleotides agree with TRBD2. The J segment lost 2 bases and the V segment lost 4 bases, leaving 5 bases of the junction unmatched. Germline V CDR1 and CDR2: GTSNPN, SVGIG (reference sequence). This CDR3 contains 15 residues. In nucleotides, the CDR3 is TGTGCCTGGACTAGGACTAGCGGGGGTGCCTACGAGCAGTACTTC. Amino acid sequence: CAWTRTSGGAYEQYF. Drawing the rest from reference TRBV30 and TRBJ2-7, the complete variable domain is SQTIHQWPATLVQPVGSPLSLECTVEGTSNPNLYWYRQAAGRGLQLLFYSVGIGQISSEVPQNLSASRPQDRQFILSSKKLLLSDSGFYLCAWTRTSGGAYEQYFGPGTRLTVT.

The chain has TRBV2 and TRBJ1-1; D perhaps matches TRBD1 (5 bases). The germline V gene encodes CDR1 SNHLY and CDR2 FYNNEI. V was shortened by 2 bases and J by 8 bases, with 9 bases between the two germline ends. The CDR3 runs to 12 residues. The CDR3 DNA follows: TGTGCCAGCAGTGAACAGGGTCGAGAAGCTTTCTTT. Its protein is CASSEQGREAFF.

CDR3 nucleotides: TGTGCCAGCAGTGAATCCCTGGGCCTTGAAGCTTTCTTT. As protein: CASSESLGLEAFF. This chain connects TRBV25-1 to TRBJ1-1; D is undetermined. The germline gives CDR1 MGHDK, CDR2 SYGVNS. This CDR3 contains 13 residues. V shed 1 base and J shed 7 bases, with 10 bases lying between them.

This rearrangement joins TRBV9 to TRBJ1-6; D is unresolved. This CDR3 has 14 amino acids. Trimming shortened V by 2 bases and J by 5 bases, and 8 bases separated the two germline ends. Germline V gives CDR1 SGDLS, CDR2 YYNGEE. In DNA form, the CDR3 reads TGTGCCAGCAGCGTGGCAGGCAATAATTCACCCCTCCACTTT. This codes for CASSVAGNNSPLHF.

The rearrangement uses TRBV7-2 and TRBJ1-2, with D possibly TRBD1 on 6 matching bases. The V and J ends lost 1 base and 4 bases respectively, with 19 bases between them. This CDR3 has 17 residues. Per germline, CDR1 SGHTA and CDR2 FQGNSA. The CDR3 protein is CASSLGGTSNFGYGYTF. As DNA, the CDR3 is TGTGCCAGCAGCTTAGGTGGGACATCGAATTTCGGCTATGGCTACACCTTC.